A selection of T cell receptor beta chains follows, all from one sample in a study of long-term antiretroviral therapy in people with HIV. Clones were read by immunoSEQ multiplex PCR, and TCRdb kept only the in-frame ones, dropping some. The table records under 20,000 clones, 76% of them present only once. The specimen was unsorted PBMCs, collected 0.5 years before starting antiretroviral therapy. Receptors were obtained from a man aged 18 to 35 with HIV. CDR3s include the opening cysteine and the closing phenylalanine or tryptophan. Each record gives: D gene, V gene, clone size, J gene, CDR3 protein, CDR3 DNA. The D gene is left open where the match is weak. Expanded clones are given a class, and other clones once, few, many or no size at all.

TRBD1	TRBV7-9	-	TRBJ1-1	CASSLRQGNTEAFF	TGTGCCAGCAGCCTTCGACAGGGAAACACTGAAGCTTTCTTT
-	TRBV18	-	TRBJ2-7	CASSPPPGLVGYEQYF	TGTGCCAGCTCACCACCTCCGGGACTGGTTGGCTACGAGCAGTACTTC
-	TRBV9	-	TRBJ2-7	CASSAREGSEQYF	TGTGCCAGCAGCGCCCGAGAGGGGAGCGAGCAGTACTTC
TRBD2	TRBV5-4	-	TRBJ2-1	CASSLGTSGWNNEQFF	TGTGCCAGCAGCCTAGGGACTAGCGGGTGGAACAATGAGCAGTTCTTC
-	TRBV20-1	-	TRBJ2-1	CSAADNEQFF	TGCAGTGCGGCTGACAATGAGCAGTTCTTC
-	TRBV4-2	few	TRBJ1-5	CASSQGQENQPQHF	TGTGCCAGCAGCCAAGGACAGGAGAATCAGCCCCAGCATTTT
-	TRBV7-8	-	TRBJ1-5	CASSLEGSNQPQHF	TGTGCCAGCAGCTTAGAGGGGAGCAATCAGCCCCAGCATTTT
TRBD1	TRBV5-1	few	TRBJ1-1	CASSQTGDTEAFF	TGCGCCAGCAGCCAGACAGGGGACACTGAAGCTTTCTTT
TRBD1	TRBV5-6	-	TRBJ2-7	CASSLAFRDRGYEQYF	TGTGCCAGCAGCCTGGCCTTCCGGGACAGGGGCTACGAGCAGTACTTC
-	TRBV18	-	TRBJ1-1	CASSPNGRNTEAFF	TGTGCCAGCTCACCGAACGGACGGAACACTGAAGCTTTCTTT
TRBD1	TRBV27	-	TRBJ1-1	CASSLTTGGTEAFF	TGTGCCAGCAGTCTAACGACAGGGGGCACTGAAGCTTTCTTT
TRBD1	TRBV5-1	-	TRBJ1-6	CASSLELQGAGNSPLHF	TGCGCCAGCAGCTTGGAACTACAGGGGGCAGGTAATTCACCCCTCCACTTT
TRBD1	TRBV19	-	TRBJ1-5	CASSIRGQGSEGNQPQHF	TGTGCCAGTAGTATCCGGGGACAGGGGAGCGAAGGCAATCAGCCCCAGCATTTT
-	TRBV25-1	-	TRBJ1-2	CASSETRGNGYTF	TGTGCCAGCAGTGAAACCAGGGGTAATGGCTACACCTTC
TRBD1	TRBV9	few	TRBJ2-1	CASSATGTGYNEQFF	TGTGCCAGCAGCGCCACCGGGACAGGCTACAATGAGCAGTTCTTC
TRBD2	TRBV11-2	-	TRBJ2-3	CASSFGLAGESTDTQYF	TGTGCCAGCAGCTTTGGACTAGCGGGGGAAAGCACAGATACGCAGTATTTT
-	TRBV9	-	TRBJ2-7	CASSVLGDGSHEQYF	TGTGCCAGCAGCGTATTGGGGGACGGTAGCCACGAGCAGTACTTC
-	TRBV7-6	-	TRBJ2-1	CASSPSHNEQFF	TGTGCCAGCAGCCCATCCCACAATGAGCAGTTCTTC
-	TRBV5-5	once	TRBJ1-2	CASSLGVGNGYTF	TGTGCCAGCAGCTTGGGAGTAGGGAATGGCTACACCTTC
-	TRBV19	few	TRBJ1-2	CASSIGGGYGYTF	TGTGCCAGTAGTATAGGGGGCGGCTATGGCTACACCTTC
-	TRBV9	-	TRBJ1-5	CASSVGGGNQPQHF	TGTGCCAGCAGCGTAGGAGGTGGCAATCAGCCCCAGCATTTT
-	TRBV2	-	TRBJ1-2	CASFNLGYYGYTF	TGTGCCAGCTTCAACCTGGGGTACTATGGCTACACCTTC
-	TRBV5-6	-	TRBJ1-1	CASELGGRRVDTEAFF	TGTGCCAGCGAGTTAGGGGGTCGTCGTGTGGACACTGAAGCTTTCTTT
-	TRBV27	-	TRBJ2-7	CASRGQSYEQYF	TGTGCCAGCAGGGGCCAGTCCTACGAGCAGTACTTC
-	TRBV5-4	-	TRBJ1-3	CASSGNGTLGNTIYF	TGTGCCAGCAGCGGGAATGGGACACTAGGAAACACCATATATTTT
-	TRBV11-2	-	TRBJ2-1	CASSLVSSYNEQFF	TGTGCCAGCAGCTTAGTCAGCTCCTACAATGAGCAGTTCTTC
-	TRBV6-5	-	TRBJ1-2	CASSWGQDYGYTF	TGTGCCAGCAGTTGGGGGCAGGACTATGGCTACACCTTC
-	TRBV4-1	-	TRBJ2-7	CASSPSGRGAYEQYF	TGCGCCAGCAGCCCTTCAGGGCGGGGAGCCTACGAGCAGTACTTC
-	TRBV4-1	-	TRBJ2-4	CASSQNQFQGTRAKNIQYF	TGCGCCAGCAGCCAAAACCAATTCCAGGGTACCAGAGCCAAAAACATTCAGTACTTC
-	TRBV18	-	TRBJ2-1	CASSPADRNRENEQFF	TGTGCCAGCTCACCAGCTGACAGGAATCGAGAGAATGAGCAGTTCTTC
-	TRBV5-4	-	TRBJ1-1	CASSLDFGLDTEAFF	TGTGCCAGCAGCTTGGACTTCGGGTTGGACACTGAAGCTTTCTTT
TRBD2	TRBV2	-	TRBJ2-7	CASRTSGGNRPLYEQYF	TGTGCCAGCAGGACTAGCGGGGGGAACCGACCCCTCTACGAGCAGTACTTC
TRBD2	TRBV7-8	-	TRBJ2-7	CASSSSGRGESYEQYF	TGTGCCAGCAGCTCTTCAGGGCGGGGGGAATCCTACGAGCAGTACTTC
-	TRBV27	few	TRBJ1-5	CASSWKGGSNQPQHF	TGTGCCAGCAGTTGGAAAGGGGGATCTAATCAGCCCCAGCATTTT
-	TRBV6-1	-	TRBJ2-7	CASSEGRAYEQYF	TGTGCCAGCAGTGAAGGCAGGGCCTACGAGCAGTACTTC
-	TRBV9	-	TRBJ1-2	CASSVRDINYGYTF	TGTGCCAGCAGCGTCAGGGATATAAACTATGGCTACACCTTC
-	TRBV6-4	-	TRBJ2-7	CASSDSTWQESYEQYF	TGTGCCAGCAGTGACTCTACCTGGCAGGAGTCCTACGAGCAGTACTTC
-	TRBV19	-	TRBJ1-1	CASAAWAVNTEAFF	TGTGCCAGTGCTGCTTGGGCGGTGAACACTGAAGCTTTCTTT
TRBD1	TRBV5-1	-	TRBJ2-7	CASSWDPGTGAYEQYF	TGCGCCAGCAGCTGGGATCCCGGGACAGGGGCCTACGAGCAGTACTTC
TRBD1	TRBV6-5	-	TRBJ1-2	CASRGAQGVYGYTF	TGTGCCAGCAGGGGGGCCCAGGGGGTCTATGGCTACACCTTC
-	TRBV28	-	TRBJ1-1	CASSLGTTEAFF	TGTGCCAGCAGTTTAGGGACCACTGAAGCTTTCTTT